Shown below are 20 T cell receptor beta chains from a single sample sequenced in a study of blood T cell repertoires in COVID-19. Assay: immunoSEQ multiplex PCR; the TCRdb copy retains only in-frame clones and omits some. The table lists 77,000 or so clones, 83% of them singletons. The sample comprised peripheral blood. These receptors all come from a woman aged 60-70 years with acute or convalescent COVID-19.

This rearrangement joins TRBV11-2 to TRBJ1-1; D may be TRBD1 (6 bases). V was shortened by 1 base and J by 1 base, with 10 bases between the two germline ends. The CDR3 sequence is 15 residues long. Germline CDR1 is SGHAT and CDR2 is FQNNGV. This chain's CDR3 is CASSLVQGRNTEAFF. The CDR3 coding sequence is TGTGCCAGCAGCTTAGTCCAGGGGAGGAACACTGAAGCTTTCTTT.

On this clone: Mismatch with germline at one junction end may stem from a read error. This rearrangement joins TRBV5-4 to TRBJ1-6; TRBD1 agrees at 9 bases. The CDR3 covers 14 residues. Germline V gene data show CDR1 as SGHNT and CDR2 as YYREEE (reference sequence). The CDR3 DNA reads TGTGCCAGCAAATCGGGACAGGGTAATTCACCCTTCCACTTT. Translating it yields CASKSGQGNSPFHF.

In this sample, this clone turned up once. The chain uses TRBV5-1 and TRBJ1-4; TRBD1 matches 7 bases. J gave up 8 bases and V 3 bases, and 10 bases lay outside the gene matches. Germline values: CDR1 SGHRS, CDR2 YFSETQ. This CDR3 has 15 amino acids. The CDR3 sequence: CASSSGQDFWEKLFF. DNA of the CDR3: TGCGCCAGCAGCTCCGGACAGGACTTTTGGGAAAAACTGTTTTTT.

The CDR3 DNA is TGCGCCAGCAGCCCACTGACAGCCCAAGAGACCCAGTACTTC. This gives the protein CASSPLTAQETQYF. This chain connects TRBV10-2 to TRBJ2-5; possibly TRBD1 for D (5 bases). The CDR3 is 14 amino acids. Germline V gene data show CDR1 as WSHSY and CDR2 as SAAADI. Trimming shortened V by 6 bases and J by 1 base, and 12 bases separated the two germline ends.

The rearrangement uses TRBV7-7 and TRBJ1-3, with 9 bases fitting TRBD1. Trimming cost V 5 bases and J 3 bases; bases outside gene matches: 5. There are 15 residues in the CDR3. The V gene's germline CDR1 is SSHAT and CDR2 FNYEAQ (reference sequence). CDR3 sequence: CASSAGQGNGNTIYF. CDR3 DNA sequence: TGTGCCAGCAGCGCGGGACAGGGTAATGGAAACACCATATATTTT.

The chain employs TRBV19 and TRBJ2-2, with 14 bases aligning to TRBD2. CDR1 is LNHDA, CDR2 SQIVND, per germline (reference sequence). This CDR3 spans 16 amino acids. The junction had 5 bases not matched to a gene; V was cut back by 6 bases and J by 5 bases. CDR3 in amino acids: CASRGTSGGVTGELFF. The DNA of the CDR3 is TGTGCCAGTAGGGGGACTAGCGGGGGTGTTACCGGGGAGCTGTTTTTT. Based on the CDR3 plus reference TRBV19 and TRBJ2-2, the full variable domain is DGGITQSPKYLFRKEGQNVTLSCEQNLNHDAMYWYRQDPGQGLRLIYYSQIVNDFQKGDIAEGYSVSREKKESFPLTVTSAQKNPTAFYLCASRGTSGGVTGELFFGEGSRLTVL.

The CDR3 bases are TGTGCCAGCAGCTTCTCAACAGGTGAAGCTTTCTTT. Translation: CASSFSTGEAFF. V is TRBV11-2 and J is TRBJ1-1; tentative D call: TRBD1 (5 bases). CDR3 length: 12 residues. The germline V and J ends were trimmed by 3 bases and 7 bases, with 9 bases remaining between them. CDR1 SGHAT and CDR2 FQNNGV come from the germline V gene.

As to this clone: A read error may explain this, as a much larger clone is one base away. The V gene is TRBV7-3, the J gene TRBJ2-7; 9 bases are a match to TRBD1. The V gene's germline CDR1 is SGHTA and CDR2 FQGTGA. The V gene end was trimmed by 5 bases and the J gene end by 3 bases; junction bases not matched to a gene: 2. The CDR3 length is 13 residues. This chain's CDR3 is CASSRGQGYEQYF. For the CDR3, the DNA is TGTGCCAGCAGCCGGGGACAGGGCTACGAGCAGTACTTC.

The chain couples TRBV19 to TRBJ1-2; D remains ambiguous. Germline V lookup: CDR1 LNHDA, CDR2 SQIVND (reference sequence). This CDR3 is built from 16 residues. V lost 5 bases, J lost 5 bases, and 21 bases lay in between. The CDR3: CASSSGLSPGRYGYTF. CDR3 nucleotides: TGTGCCAGTAGTTCCGGGTTATCCCCTGGGAGGTATGGCTACACCTTC.

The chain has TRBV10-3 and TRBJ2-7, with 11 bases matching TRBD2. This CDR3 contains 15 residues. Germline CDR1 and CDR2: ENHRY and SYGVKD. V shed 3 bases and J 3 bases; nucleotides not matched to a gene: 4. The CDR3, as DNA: TGTGCCATCAGTGACCTAGCGGGGGGCCTCTACGAGCAGTACTTC. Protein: CAISDLAGGLYEQYF.

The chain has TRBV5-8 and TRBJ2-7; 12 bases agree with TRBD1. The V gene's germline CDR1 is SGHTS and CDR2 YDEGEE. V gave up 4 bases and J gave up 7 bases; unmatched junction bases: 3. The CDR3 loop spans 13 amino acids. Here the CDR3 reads CASSRDRGLEQYF. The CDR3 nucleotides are TGTGCCAGCAGCCGGGACAGGGGGCTAGAGCAGTACTTC.

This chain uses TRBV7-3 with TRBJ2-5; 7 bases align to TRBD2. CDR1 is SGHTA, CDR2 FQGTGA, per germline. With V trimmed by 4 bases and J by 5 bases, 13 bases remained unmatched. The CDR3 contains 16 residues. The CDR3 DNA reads TGTGCCAGCAGCTCCGGACCGGGAGGTAATGAGGAGACCCAGTACTTC. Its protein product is CASSSGPGGNEETQYF.

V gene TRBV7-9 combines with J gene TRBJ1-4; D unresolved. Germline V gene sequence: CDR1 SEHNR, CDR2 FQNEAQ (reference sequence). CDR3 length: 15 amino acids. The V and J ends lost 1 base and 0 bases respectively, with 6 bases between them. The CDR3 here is CASSLVVATNEKLFF. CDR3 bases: TGTGCCAGCAGCTTAGTAGTTGCAACTAATGAAAAACTGTTTTTT.

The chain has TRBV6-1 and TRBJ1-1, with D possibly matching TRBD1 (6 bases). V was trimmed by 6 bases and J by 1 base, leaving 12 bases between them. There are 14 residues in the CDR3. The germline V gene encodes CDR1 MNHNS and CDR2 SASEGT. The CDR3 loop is CASSRLGANTEAFF. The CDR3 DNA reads TGTGCCAGCAGCCGCCTGGGGGCGAACACTGAAGCTTTCTTT.

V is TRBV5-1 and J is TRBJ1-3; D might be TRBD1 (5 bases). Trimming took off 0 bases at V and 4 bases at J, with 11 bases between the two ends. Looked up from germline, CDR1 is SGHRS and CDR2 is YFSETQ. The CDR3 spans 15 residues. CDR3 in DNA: TGCGCCAGCAGCTTGGACGCTGGGGCAGGAAACACCATATATTTT. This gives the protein CASSLDAGAGNTIYF. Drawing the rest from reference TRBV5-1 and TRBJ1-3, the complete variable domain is KAGVTQTPRYLIKTRGQQVTLSCSPISGHRSVSWYQQTPGQGLQFLFEYFSETQRNKGNFPGRFSGRQFSNSRSEMNVSTLELGDSALYLCASSLDAGAGNTIYFGEGSWLTVV.

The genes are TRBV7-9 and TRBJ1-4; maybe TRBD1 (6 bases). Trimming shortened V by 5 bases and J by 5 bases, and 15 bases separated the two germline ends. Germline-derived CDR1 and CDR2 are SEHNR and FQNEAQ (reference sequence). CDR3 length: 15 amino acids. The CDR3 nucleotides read TGTGCCAGCAGCAAAGTCAGGGGAGAGAATGAAAAACTGTTTTTT. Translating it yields CASSKVRGENEKLFF.

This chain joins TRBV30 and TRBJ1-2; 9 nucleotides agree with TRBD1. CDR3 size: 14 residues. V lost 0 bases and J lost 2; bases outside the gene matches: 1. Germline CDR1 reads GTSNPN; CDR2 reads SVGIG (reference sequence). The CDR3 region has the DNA TGTGCCTGGAGTGTACAGGGGGCGAACTATGGCTACACCTTC. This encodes CAWSVQGANYGYTF.

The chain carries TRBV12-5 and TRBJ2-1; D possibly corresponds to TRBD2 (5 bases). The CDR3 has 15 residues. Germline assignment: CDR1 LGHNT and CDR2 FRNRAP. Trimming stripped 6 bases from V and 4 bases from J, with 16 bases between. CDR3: CASGRGESGYNEQFF. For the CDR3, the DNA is TGTGCTAGTGGCCGAGGTGAGTCGGGATACAATGAGCAGTTCTTC.

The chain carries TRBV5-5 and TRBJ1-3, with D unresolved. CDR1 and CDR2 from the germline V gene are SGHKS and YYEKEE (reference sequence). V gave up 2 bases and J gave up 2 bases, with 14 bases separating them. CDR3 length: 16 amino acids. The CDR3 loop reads CASSLGVAPPGNTIYF. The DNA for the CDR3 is TGTGCCAGCAGCTTAGGTGTAGCGCCGCCTGGAAACACCATATATTTT.

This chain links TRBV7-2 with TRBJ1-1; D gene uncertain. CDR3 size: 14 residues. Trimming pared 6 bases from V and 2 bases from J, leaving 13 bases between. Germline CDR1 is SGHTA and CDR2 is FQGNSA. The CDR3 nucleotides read TGTGCCAGCAGGCCCGGGATTAAAAACACTGAAGCTTTCTTT. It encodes CASRPGIKNTEAFF.